Described below is a single T cell receptor (beta chain) sequence and its context. These data come from a study of T cell repertoires in ileal Crohn's disease. Germline CDR1 reads SGHNT; CDR2 reads YYREEE (reference sequence). The CDR3 sequence is 14 residues long. V shed 4 bases and J shed 7 bases, with 17 bases lying between them. The protocol was immunoSEQ multiplex PCR, while the TCRdb copy is restricted to in-frame clones and leaves out a portion. This table has over 10,000 clones, about three quarters appearing once. Time point of the sample: neoterminal ileum biopsy at postoperative endoscopy, about 6 months after surgery.

The sample taken for sequencing was ileal tissue. The chain has TRBV5-4 and TRBJ1-2, with D uncertain. This clonotype was sampled from an adult with Crohn's disease. The CDR3 coding sequence is TGTGCCAGCAGCCTCGAGACGCGACAAGTTGGCTACACCTTC. It codes for CASSLETRQVGYTF.